Detailed here is one T cell receptor beta chain. Its antigen is still unknown. These data come from a study of Graves' ophthalmopathy and Graves' hyperthyroidism. Study context: Being free of ophthalmopathy for 18 months of follow-up defined stable hyperthyroidism. Findings and limits, study-wide: Blood repertoires reportedly contained most expanded thyroid clonotypes above 0.001 frequency. Cross-validated, the 13-signature model showed 87.88%/81.08% sensitivity/specificity, and 80%/75% in the test set.

A diagnosis was made from clinical symptoms together with serum thyroxine, TRAb, thyroid ultrasound and orbital computed tomography. Amplification from RNA transcripts yielded the TCR beta CDR3 regions. The library came from an HTBI-primed first-round RT-PCR and a second-round multiplex PCR. In TCRdb, the multiplex PCR reads were re-called with MiXCR into one record per CDR3 protein. This table has 900,000 to 1,200,000 distinct CDR3 sequences, about two fifths appearing once. Losses at the gene ends were 5 bases for V and 3 bases for J; bases not matched to a gene: 11. The CDR3 is made up of 16 amino acids. Germline V gives CDR1 SGHTA, CDR2 FQGNSA.

The chain recombines TRBV7-2 with TRBJ2-7, with 9 bases matching TRBD1. Sequencing was performed on peripheral blood or thyroid tissue (not recorded which). The receptor's source is an adult man with Graves' hyperthyroidism. The CDR3 loop reads CASSPGQGSGVYEQYF. The CDR3 DNA follows: TGTGCCAGCAGCCCCGGACAGGGGTCCGGGGTCTACGAGCAGTACTTC.